The 28 T cell receptor beta chains given below trace back to one sample, sequenced in a study of blood T cell repertoires in COVID-19 (dated by TCRdb to 2020 to 2021). Libraries came from the immunoSEQ multiplex PCR assay. Imported from immuneACCESS, the table was reduced by TCRdb to in-frame sequences with V and J called. These copies leave out some clones; in studies compared against another copy, an unresolved V gene accounts for under half, and the cause of the remainder is not known. A total of some 390,000 clones appear in this sample, 89% of them only once. The top ten clones comprise 1.5% to 1.8% of the sample. Sequencing used peripheral blood. These receptors all come from a woman in her thirties or forties with COVID-19, enrolled during active disease.

The chain joins TRBV4-3 to TRBJ2-1, with 8 bases fitting TRBD1. CDR3 size: 14 residues. Germline V gene lookup returns CDR1 LGHNA and CDR2 YSLEER. Losses at the gene ends were 1 base for V and 8 bases for J; bases not matched to a gene: 4. In DNA form, the CDR3 reads TGCGCCAGCAGCCAAGCGGACAGGGACGATGAGCAGTTCTTC. It translates to CASSQADRDDEQFF.

The genes are TRBV11-3 and TRBJ2-4; 11 bases align to TRBD2. Germline V CDR1 and CDR2: SGHNT, YENEEA. CDR3 length: 15 amino acids. Trimming removed 5 bases from V and 4 bases from J; junction bases left unmatched: 4. CDR3 DNA: TGTGCCAGCAGCCCTAGCGGGGGGCCTAAAAACATTCAGTACTTC. It specifies CASSPSGGPKNIQYF.

The genes are TRBV10-3 and TRBJ2-3, with 9 bases aligning to TRBD2. CDR1 ENHRY and CDR2 SYGVKD come from the germline V gene. CDR3 length equals 15 residues. V shed 6 bases and J 0 bases; nucleotides not matched to a gene: 4. CDR3 protein: CAIRVAGDSTDTQYF. Here the CDR3 DNA reads TGTGCCATCAGAGTAGCGGGAGATAGCACAGATACGCAGTATTTT.

The sample holds one count of this clone. In DNA form, the CDR3 reads TGTGCCAGCAGCGTATCGCTAGAAGAGACCCAGTACTTC. Translating it yields CASSVSLEETQYF. The chain employs TRBV9 and TRBJ2-5; D is unresolved. Germline V gives CDR1 SGDLS, CDR2 YYNGEE. The CDR3 runs 13 residues. Trimming stripped 1 base from V and 3 bases from J, with 7 bases between. The full variable domain, its missing parts supplied by reference TRBV9 and TRBJ2-5, is DSGVTQTPKHLITATGQRVTLRCSPRSGDLSVYWYQQSLDQGLQFLIQYYNGEERAKGNILERFSAQQFPDLHSELNLSSLELGDSALYFCASSVSLEETQYFGPGTRLLVL.

In DNA form, the CDR3 reads TGTGCCACTGCGACAGAAATCACAGATACGCAGTATTTT. As protein: CATATEITDTQYF. The gene calls are TRBV6-4 and TRBJ2-3; D is possibly TRBD1 (5 bases). This CDR3 contains 13 residues. CDR1 and CDR2 from the germline V gene are MRHNA and SNTAGT. Trimming left V 10 bases short and J 2 bases short, with 13 bases between.

The gene calls are TRBV28 and TRBJ1-5, with D unclear. The CDR3 sequence is 12 residues long. V lost 5 bases to trimming and J lost 6 bases, with 8 bases between them. Germline assignment: CDR1 MDHEN and CDR2 SYDVKM. The CDR3 reads CASSPLGQPQHF. For the CDR3, the DNA is TGTGCCAGCAGTCCACTAGGTCAGCCCCAGCATTTT.

For this clone: The junction departs from germline at one end; a sequencing error may be responsible. The chain is built from TRBV12-3 or TRBV12-4 and TRBJ2-1; TRBD2 is a possible D gene (6 bases). This CDR3 contains 11 residues. The CDR3 DNA is TGTGCCAGCAGTTTAGCGGGGGGTAACGTCTTC. Amino acids: CASSLAGGNVF.

J is TRBJ1-5 and V is TRBV28, with D uncertain. Germline V gene lookup returns CDR1 MDHEN and CDR2 SYDVKM. V gave up 1 base and J gave up 2 bases, with 9 bases separating them. There are 15 residues in the CDR3. Here the CDR3 reads CASSLYGQGNQPQHF. The CDR3, as DNA: TGTGCCAGCAGTTTATATGGGCAGGGCAATCAGCCCCAGCATTTT.

The rearrangement joins TRBV6-6 to TRBJ2-7; 10 bases map to TRBD1. The germline CDR1 and CDR2 sequences are MNHNY and SVGAGI (reference sequence). This CDR3 is 14 amino acids long. Trimming cost V 3 bases and J 7 bases; bases outside gene matches: 6. The CDR3 loop is CASSYGTGEREQYF. The CDR3 DNA reads TGTGCCAGCAGTTATGGGACAGGGGAGAGAGAGCAGTACTTC.

This chain joins TRBV18 and TRBJ2-2; D is undetermined. The CDR3 spans 16 residues. Germline CDR1 reads KGHSH; CDR2 reads LQKENI. V lost 3 bases to trimming and J lost 5 bases, with 16 bases between them. CDR3 sequence reads: CASSPPVRPRTGELFF. The CDR3 nucleotides are TGTGCCAGCTCACCCCCAGTGAGACCTAGGACCGGGGAGCTGTTTTTT.

This clone turned up a few times. V and J are TRBV4-1 and TRBJ1-2, with 12 nucleotides matching TRBD1. V lost 4 bases, J lost 8 bases, and 11 bases stayed unmatched. The CDR3 sequence is 16 residues long. Germline CDR1 MGHRA, CDR2 YSYEKL. The CDR3 loop reads CASSPTGTGGIRGYTF. The CDR3 DNA is TGCGCCAGCAGCCCGACCGGGACAGGGGGCATCAGAGGCTACACCTTC.

The chain carries TRBV6-6 and TRBJ2-6; TRBD1 is a possible D gene (5 bases). Trimming pared 5 bases from V and 4 bases from J, leaving 21 bases between. CDR3 length equals 18 residues. Germline loops: CDR1 MNHNY, CDR2 SVGAGI (reference sequence). The CDR3 coding sequence is TGTGCCAGCAGTCACATCCGACAGCCCCGAATCGGGGCCAACGTCCTGACTTTC. Its protein is CASSHIRQPRIGANVLTF.

This clone came up a few times. CDR3 amino acids: CASSPLNSPLHF. CDR3 DNA sequence: TGTGCCAGCAGTCCCCTTAATTCACCCCTCCACTTT. The gene calls are TRBV28 and TRBJ1-6, with D uncertain. The CDR3 has 12 amino acids. With 5 bases removed from V and 6 bases from J, the gap between germline ends came to 5 bases. CDR1 and CDR2 (germline): MDHEN, SYDVKM. The whole variable domain, remainder taken from reference TRBV28 and TRBJ1-6, is DVKVTQSSRYLVKRTGEKVFLECVQDMDHENMFWYRQDPGLGLRLIYFSYDVKMKEKGDIPEGYSVSREKKERFSLILESASTNQTSMYLCASSPLNSPLHFGNGTRLTVT.

This chain joins TRBV11-2 and TRBJ2-1, with TRBD2 identical over 12 bases. In germline, CDR1 is SGHAT, CDR2 FQNNGV. V was clipped by 0 bases and J by 12 bases; unmatched bases: 12. The CDR3 is 17 residues long. The CDR3 reads CASSLDPLAGGPRWQFF. The DNA of the CDR3 is TGTGCCAGCAGCTTAGATCCCCTAGCGGGAGGGCCGAGGTGGCAGTTCTTC.

The genes are TRBV18 and TRBJ2-4; no reliable D call. Trimming left V 0 bases short and J 1 base short, with 16 bases between. The CDR3 is 18 residues long. Germline V gene lookup returns CDR1 KGHSH and CDR2 LQKENI. CDR3 amino acids: CASSPPGSSDGAKNIQYF. CDR3 in DNA: TGTGCCAGCTCACCACCGGGCTCCTCGGATGGGGCCAAAAACATTCAGTACTTC. Complete variable domain (other parts from reference TRBV18 and TRBJ2-4): NAGVMQNPRHLVRRRGQEARLRCSPMKGHSHVYWYRQLPEEGLKFMVYLQKENIIDESGMPKERFSAEFPKEGPSILRIQQVVRGDSAAYFCASSPPGSSDGAKNIQYFGAGTRLSVL.

The chain employs TRBV6-5 and TRBJ1-1, with 7 positions matching TRBD1. The germline V gene encodes CDR1 MNHEY and CDR2 SVGAGI. V lost 6 bases and J lost 4; bases outside the gene matches: 11. The CDR3 totals 15 residues. The CDR3 loop is CASRRQGMGGTEAFF. CDR3 sequence (DNA): TGTGCCAGCAGGAGACAGGGAATGGGTGGCACTGAAGCTTTCTTT.

The chain couples TRBV10-3 to TRBJ2-3; 10 bases are shared with TRBD2. The CDR3 runs 15 residues. Germline V lookup: CDR1 ENHRY, CDR2 SYGVKD. V shed 0 bases, J shed 7 bases, and the junction held 4 bases outside the gene matches. The CDR3 sequence: CAISESLSGRYTQYF. CDR3 DNA sequence: TGTGCCATCAGTGAGTCGCTTAGCGGGAGGTATACGCAGTATTTT.

The chain joins TRBV1 to TRBJ1-3; the table's D gene call, TRBD1, was not cross checked with the DNA. TRBV1 is recorded as a pseudogene. This CDR3 spans 15 amino acids. CDR3 sequence (DNA): TGCACCAGCAGCCAAGTCCAGGTCTCTGGAAACACCATATATTTT. Its translation is CTSSQVQVSGNTIYF.

This clone was counted once. This chain links TRBV5-1 with TRBJ2-7; 8 nucleotides agree with TRBD1. The CDR3 loop spans 14 amino acids. V lost 6 bases and J lost 5; bases outside the gene matches: 10. Germline V CDR1 and CDR2: SGHRS, YFSETQ. The CDR3 DNA follows: TGCGCCAGCAAGGGACAGGCTAACTCGGACGAGCAGTACTTC. Translation gives CASKGQANSDEQYF.

This clone was counted between two and nine times. This sequence joins TRBV10-3 and TRBJ2-7; D gene uncertain. The CDR3 extends over 14 amino acids. V was cut by 7 bases and J by 1 base, with 14 bases left in between. Germline V lookup: CDR1 ENHRY, CDR2 SYGVKD. For the CDR3, the DNA is TGTGCCATCATGGAGACCCGAGAATCCTACGAGCAGTACTTC. Amino acid sequence: CAIMETRESYEQYF.

The rearrangement links TRBV3-1 (or the pseudogene TRBV3-2) to TRBJ2-2; TRBD2 aligns across 8 bases. From germline, CDR1 is LGHDT and CDR2 YNNKEL (reference sequence). The V and J ends lost 3 bases and 6 bases, in that order; junction bases with no gene match: 9. CDR3 length: 16 residues. DNA of the CDR3: TGTGCCAGCAGCCAGGGACTAGTGGGTCCCTCCGGGGAGCTGTTTTTT. Translated: CASSQGLVGPSGELFF.

This sequence joins TRBV7-9 and TRBJ2-3, with 7 bases matching TRBD2. The germline CDR1 and CDR2 sequences are SEHNR and FQNEAQ (reference sequence). J gave up 1 base and V 3 bases, and 4 bases lay outside the gene matches. The CDR3 is 15 residues long. For the CDR3, the DNA is TGTGCCAGCAGCTTCCCCACTAGCGGCACAGATACGCAGTATTTT. This codes for CASSFPTSGTDTQYF. The full variable domain, in which reference TRBV7-9 and TRBJ2-3 provide the parts outside the CDR3, is DTGVSQNPRHKITKRGQNVTFRCDPISEHNRLYWYRQTLGQGPEFLTYFQNEAQLEKSRLLSDRFSAERPKGSFSTLEIQRTEQGDSAMYLCASSFPTSGTDTQYFGPGTRLTVL.

This clone occurred once. J is TRBJ2-7 and V is TRBV13, with D maybe TRBD2 (5 bases). V was clipped by 4 bases and J by 9 bases, with 13 bases between them. From germline, CDR1 is PRHDT and CDR2 FYEKMQ (reference sequence). CDR3 size: 12 residues. The CDR3 spells CASSSPLVRQYF. CDR3 DNA sequence: TGTGCCAGCAGCTCCCCACTAGTGCGGCAGTACTTC.

The chain is built from TRBV14 and TRBJ2-3, with D possibly TRBD1 on 6 matching bases. Germline V gene data show CDR1 as SGHDN and CDR2 as FVKESK. This CDR3 has 15 residues. Trimming cost V 5 bases and J 5 bases, with 17 bases left between them. CDR3 loop: CASSYKQGLGDTQYF. The CDR3, as DNA: TGTGCCAGCAGCTACAAACAGGGTTTGGGAGATACGCAGTATTTT.

In DNA form, the CDR3 reads TGTGCCAGCAGTTTGTCCAACGGCTATGGCTACACCTTC. It yields the protein CASSLSNGYGYTF. The chain links TRBV12-3 or TRBV12-4 to TRBJ1-2; the D is unclear. The V gene lost 3 bases and the J gene lost 4 bases, with 9 bases spanning the gap. This CDR3 is 13 amino acids long.

The rearrangement uses TRBV2 and TRBJ1-1, with TRBD1 as a possible D gene (6 bases). CDR3 length: 14 residues. The germline CDR1 and CDR2 sequences are SNHLY and FYNNEI. V lost 3 bases and J 5 bases, leaving 13 bases between the germline ends. CDR3 sequence: CASSDLGAETEAFF. The CDR3 DNA is TGTGCCAGCAGTGACCTGGGGGCGGAGACTGAAGCTTTCTTT.

This chain uses TRBV5-4 with TRBJ1-2; a possible D gene is TRBD1 (6 bases). V was clipped by 0 bases and J by 4 bases, with 10 bases between them. Germline V gene lookup returns CDR1 SGHNT and CDR2 YYREEE (reference sequence). There are 14 residues in the CDR3. CDR3 coding DNA: TGTGCCAGCAGCTTGGGACAGGCCCTCTATGGCTACACCTTC. The encoded protein is CASSLGQALYGYTF.

The rearrangement joins TRBV28 to TRBJ1-6; D is undetermined. V lost 6 bases and J lost 0, with 3 bases in between. In germline, CDR1 is MDHEN, CDR2 SYDVKM. The CDR3 totals 13 residues. CDR3 sequence (DNA): TGTGCCAGCAGCCTCTCCTATAATTCACCCCTCCACTTT. Translation gives CASSLSYNSPLHF.